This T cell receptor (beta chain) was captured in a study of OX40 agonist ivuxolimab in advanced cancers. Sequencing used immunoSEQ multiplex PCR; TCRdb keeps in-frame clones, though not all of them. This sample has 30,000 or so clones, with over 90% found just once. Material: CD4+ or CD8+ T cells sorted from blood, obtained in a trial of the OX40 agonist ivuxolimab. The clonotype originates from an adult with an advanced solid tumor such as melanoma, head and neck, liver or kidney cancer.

The CDR3: CSVRQGKDYTF. The CDR3 region has the DNA TGCAGCGTTCGACAGGGGAAGGACTACACCTTC. The chain links TRBV29-1 to TRBJ1-2; 8 bases match TRBD1. The CDR3 has 11 residues. Trimming removed 5 bases from V and 10 bases from J; junction bases left unmatched: 6. Germline V lookup: CDR1 SQVTM, CDR2 ANQGSEA.